This TCR beta chain was sequenced for a study of T-cell memory formation after mild COVID-19. This clonotype was counted many times. Its antigen remains unknown. General observations from the study: Cross-reactive memory seemingly joined, as some responding clones were found in pre-infection memory. Contracting clones localized mainly to CM and EM when CD4+ and mainly to EMRA when CD8+.

TCRdb called the 5' RACE reads again in MiXCR, with one record for every CDR3 protein. This table has 250,000 to 300,000 distinct CDR3 sequences, 15% to 20% appearing once. The CDR3 covers 13 residues. The V and J ends lost 3 bases and 3 bases respectively, with 8 bases between them. Germline V gene sequence: CDR1 SGHRS, CDR2 YFSETQ. The material sequenced was PBMCs or a T cell subset sorted from them (not recorded which). This clonotype was sampled from a man aged 18 to 29 who had mild COVID-19 (a few samples of this study predate the infection). Cell type and time point are not known. The chain uses TRBV5-1 and TRBJ2-3; possibly TRBD1 for D (5 bases). The CDR3 DNA is TGCGCCAGCAGCTCTCCAGGGACAGATACGCAGTATTTT. The encoded protein is CASSSPGTDTQYF.